This TCR beta chain was profiled in a study of T cell repertoires in cytomegalovirus infection. On this clonotype itself: What it binds is unknown.

TCRdb passed the reads through MiXCR, listing each CDR3 protein once. The sample includes about a million distinct CDR3 sequences, roughly 30% of them seen just once. V lost 3 bases and J lost 5, with 24 bases in between. Germline loops: CDR1 SGHTA, CDR2 FQGNSA. The CDR3 runs to 18 residues. The chain carries TRBV7-2 and TRBJ2-3, with D possibly being TRBD2 (7 bases). The TCR comes from a human donor in good health (CMV status not recorded). Some clones in this sample may be carry-over from other donors' samples. Sequences were derived from cultured CD8+ T cells from PBMCs, sampled from culture after CMV antigen stimulation. The CDR3: CASSLGPYGRGPLDTQYF. The CDR3 coding sequence is TGTGCCAGCAGCTTGGGGCCCTATGGGCGGGGGCCTTTAGATACGCAGTATTTT.